The 23 T cell receptor beta chains below were found in one sample sequenced in a study of blood T cell repertoires in COVID-19. TCRdb's copy holds only in-frame clones and misses some; the assay was immunoSEQ multiplex PCR. The sample lists 150,000 to 200,000 clones, approximately 80% occurring once. Sequencing was performed on PBMCs or T cells enriched from blood (not recorded which). The receptors shown here come from a woman aged 55-69 years with acute COVID-19.

The CDR3 region is CASSSGTAMNTEAFF. The CDR3 bases are TGCGCCAGCAGTTCAGGGACAGCCATGAACACTGAAGCTTTCTTT. The chain couples TRBV10-1 to TRBJ1-1, with 7 nucleotides matching TRBD1. Germline assignment: CDR1 WNHNN and CDR2 SYGVQD (reference sequence). The CDR3 is 15 residues long. Trimming at V came to 5 bases and at J to 0 bases, leaving 6 bases not matched to a gene.

This clone was detected ten times or more. The DNA of the CDR3 is TGTGCCAGTAGGAGGGGAAACACCATATATTTT. This translates into CASRRGNTIYF. The chain recombines TRBV19 with TRBJ1-3; D ambiguous. CDR3 length: 11 amino acids. Trimming took off 6 bases at V and 4 bases at J, with 4 bases between the two ends. CDR1 is LNHDA, CDR2 SQIVND, per germline (reference sequence).

V usage is TRBV27 and J usage is TRBJ1-2; 7 nucleotides agree with TRBD1. Germline CDR1 MNHEY, CDR2 SMNVEV (reference sequence). The CDR3 spans 13 residues. V gave up 4 bases and J gave up 5 bases; unmatched junction bases: 4. CDR3 in amino acids: CASSSQGKYGYTF. CDR3 in DNA: TGTGCCAGCAGTTCACAGGGGAAGTATGGCTACACCTTC.

The chain is built from TRBV6-5 and TRBJ2-3, with 11 bases lining up with TRBD2. The V gene end was trimmed by 5 bases and the J gene end by 7 bases; junction bases not matched to a gene: 8. This CDR3 comprises 15 residues. Germline CDR1 MNHEY, CDR2 SVGAGI. The CDR3 DNA reads TGTGCCAGCAGTCCCCCTAGCGGGAGGTCAAATACGCAGTATTTT. Encoded protein: CASSPPSGRSNTQYF.

The rearrangement uses TRBV5-8 and TRBJ1-3; no definite D call. Germline loops: CDR1 SGHTS, CDR2 YDEGEE. Trimming left V 0 bases short and J 0 bases short, with 7 bases between. The CDR3 has 15 residues. The CDR3 protein is CASSLDFLSGNTIYF. The CDR3, as DNA: TGTGCCAGCAGCTTGGATTTTCTCTCTGGAAACACCATATATTTT. Together with reference TRBV5-8 and TRBJ1-3, the CDR3 gives the full variable domain: EAGVTQSPTHLIKTRGQQATLRCSPISGHTSVYWYQQALGLGLQFLLWYDEGEERNRGNFPPRFSGRQFPNYSSELNVNALELEDSALYLCASSLDFLSGNTIYFGEGSWLTVV.

The V and J genes are TRBV5-4 and TRBJ1-5; maybe TRBD1 (5 bases). Germline V lookup: CDR1 SGHNT, CDR2 YYREEE (reference sequence). The CDR3 is 14 residues long. V dropped 2 bases and J dropped 2 bases, with 8 bases sitting between them. CDR3 DNA sequence: TGTGCCAGCAGCTTCGGGACTCGCAATCAGCCCCAGCATTTT. It encodes CASSFGTRNQPQHF.

This clone was found once. The chain employs TRBV12-1 and TRBJ2-7; the D segment call TRBD2 is taken from the table without a DNA check. TRBV12-1 is tagged as a pseudogene. CDR3 size: 19 residues. CDR3 sequence: CASSFGDRTSGRAFYEQYF. DNA for the CDR3: TGTGCCAGCAGCTTTGGGGACCGGACTAGCGGGAGGGCTTTCTACGAGCAGTACTTC.

The chain carries TRBV2 and TRBJ2-1, with 7 bases fitting TRBD1. This CDR3 comprises 13 residues. The V gene end was trimmed by 8 bases and the J gene end by 9 bases; junction bases not matched to a gene: 10. The germline V gene encodes CDR1 SNHLY and CDR2 FYNNEI. CDR3: CASVAGGFGEQFF. In nucleotides, the CDR3 is TGTGCCAGCGTAGCAGGGGGTTTCGGTGAGCAGTTCTTC.

The chain couples TRBV12-5 to TRBJ2-1; a possible D gene is TRBD1 (6 bases). The germline V and J ends were trimmed by 6 bases and 5 bases, with 11 bases remaining between them. Germline CDR1 reads LGHNT; CDR2 reads FRNRAP. The CDR3 totals 13 residues. The CDR3 sequence is CASGLDRNNEQFF. The CDR3 nucleotides read TGTGCTAGTGGCCTGGACAGAAACAATGAGCAGTTCTTC.

This rearrangement joins TRBV28 to TRBJ2-6; 8 bases are a match to TRBD1. The ends lost 7 bases at V and 0 bases at J; junction bases unmatched: 8. The CDR3 totals 17 residues. The germline V gene encodes CDR1 MDHEN and CDR2 SYDVKM. The CDR3, as DNA: TGTGCCAGCATCCCGACAGGGGTCATCTCTGGGGCCAACGTCCTGACTTTC. Amino acids: CASIPTGVISGANVLTF.

The chain uses TRBV2 and TRBJ1-5, with 7 bases fitting TRBD1. The CDR3 contains 17 residues. Germline V gives CDR1 SNHLY, CDR2 FYNNEI. The trim removed 3 bases at V and 0 bases at J, leaving 8 bases unmatched. The CDR3 sequence: CASSEEPGTVSNQPQHF. In DNA, the CDR3 is TGTGCCAGCAGTGAGGAGCCCGGGACAGTTAGCAATCAGCCCCAGCATTTT.

This chain uses TRBV6-1 with TRBJ1-2; D not resolved. This CDR3 has 13 amino acids. CDR1 and CDR2 (germline): MNHNS, SASEGT. Trimming removed 1 base at V and 6 bases at J, with 9 bases between. CDR3 amino acids: CASSEGGVDGYTF. DNA of the CDR3: TGTGCCAGCAGTGAAGGGGGAGTAGATGGCTACACCTTC.

J is TRBJ2-2 and V is TRBV11-2; D is possibly TRBD1 (6 bases). The CDR3 spans 16 residues. V was pared by 2 bases and J by 5 bases, with 15 bases between. Germline assignment: CDR1 SGHAT and CDR2 FQNNGV. CDR3 DNA sequence: TGTGCCAGCAGCTTATATGCAGGGGTCGGTACCGGGGAGCTGTTTTTT. Translating it yields CASSLYAGVGTGELFF.

The rearrangement links TRBV9 to TRBJ2-1; 10 nucleotides line up with TRBD2. Trimming removed 5 bases from V and 9 bases from J; junction bases left unmatched: 11. Germline V gene data show CDR1 as SGDLS and CDR2 as YYNGEE. This CDR3 spans 15 amino acids. The CDR3 loop reads CASRVGSSGRSEQFF. CDR3 nucleotides: TGTGCCAGCAGGGTGGGGTCTAGCGGGAGAAGTGAGCAGTTCTTC.

The V and J genes are TRBV19 and TRBJ1-2, with D unresolved. CDR1 is LNHDA, CDR2 SQIVND, per germline (reference sequence). Trimming shortened V by 6 bases and J by 6 bases, and 26 bases separated the two germline ends. This CDR3 comprises 17 residues. DNA of the CDR3: TGTGCCAGTAGCTTTAGGCGATTTGGACGGGGTCCGCATGGCTACACCTTC. Residues: CASSFRRFGRGPHGYTF. Looking up the rest from reference TRBV19 and TRBJ1-2 gives the full variable domain: DGGITQSPKYLFRKEGQNVTLSCEQNLNHDAMYWYRQDPGQGLRLIYYSQIVNDFQKGDIAEGYSVSREKKESFPLTVTSAQKNPTAFYLCASSFRRFGRGPHGYTFGSGTRLTVV.

V and J are TRBV29-1 and TRBJ2-2; TRBD2 agrees at 10 bases. Germline CDR1 is SQVTM and CDR2 is ANQGSEA. V was pared by 3 bases and J by 4 bases, with 5 bases of the junction left unmatched. The CDR3 is 15 residues long. The CDR3 spells CSVDRLAGVTGELFF. The CDR3 region has the DNA TGCAGCGTTGATCGGCTAGCGGGAGTCACCGGGGAGCTGTTTTTT.

The chain joins TRBV19 to TRBJ1-1; 7 nucleotides match TRBD1. Germline V gene data show CDR1 as LNHDA and CDR2 as SQIVND (reference sequence). V lost 5 bases to trimming and J lost 1 base; unmatched junction nucleotides: 4. The CDR3 runs 14 residues. The CDR3 sequence is CASSPRDRNTEAFF. In DNA, the CDR3 is TGTGCCAGTAGTCCCCGGGACAGGAACACTGAAGCTTTCTTT.

This chain uses TRBV29-1 with TRBJ2-2; D ambiguous. There are 13 residues in the CDR3. Per germline, CDR1 SQVTM and CDR2 ANQGSEA. V gave up 3 bases and J gave up 3 bases, with 8 bases separating them. CDR3 bases: TGCAGCGTTGATTCTAGTTACACCGGGGAGCTGTTTTTT. Protein sequence: CSVDSSYTGELFF.

The CDR3 nucleotides read TGCAGCGTTGAGGGACAGGGAGATCAGCCCCAGCATTTT. This translates into CSVEGQGDQPQHF. The rearrangement links TRBV29-1 to TRBJ1-5; the match to TRBD1 covers 9 bases. Unmatched junction bases numbered 2, after V lost 3 bases and J lost 5 bases. The CDR3 is made up of 13 amino acids. The germline CDR1 and CDR2 sequences are SQVTM and ANQGSEA.

The V and J genes are TRBV27 and TRBJ1-4; TRBD1 might be the D (5 bases). This CDR3 has 14 amino acids. Deletions cut 2 bases from V and 7 bases from J, with 11 bases between. CDR1 is MNHEY, CDR2 SMNVEV, per germline (reference sequence). DNA of the CDR3: TGTGCCAGCAGTTTAAGGGCAGGGCGTGAAAAACTGTTTTTT. It yields the protein CASSLRAGREKLFF.

The rearrangement links TRBV7-2 to TRBJ2-7; tentative D call: TRBD1 (6 bases). There are 15 residues in the CDR3. Per the germline V gene, CDR1 is SGHTA and CDR2 is FQGNSA. V was pared by 1 base and J by 1 base, with 11 bases between. The CDR3 loop is CASSLGGTLSYEQYV. The CDR3 coding sequence is TGTGCCAGCAGCTTAGGAGGGACACTTTCCTACGAGCAGTACGTC.

The rearrangement uses TRBV19 and TRBJ2-1, with D possibly being TRBD1 (5 bases). The CDR3 totals 16 residues. Trimming stripped 7 bases from V and 3 bases from J, with 19 bases between. Germline lookup yields CDR1 LNHDA and CDR2 SQIVND (reference sequence). The CDR3 protein is CASKWGGSHNYNEQFF. In DNA, the CDR3 is TGTGCCAGTAAATGGGGCGGAAGTCATAACTACAATGAGCAGTTCTTC. The complete variable domain, with remaining parts taken from reference TRBV19 and TRBJ2-1, reads DGGITQSPKYLFRKEGQNVTLSCEQNLNHDAMYWYRQDPGQGLRLIYYSQIVNDFQKGDIAEGYSVSREKKESFPLTVTSAQKNPTAFYLCASKWGGSHNYNEQFFGPGTRLTVL.

The genes are TRBV5-1 and TRBJ2-6, with D tentatively TRBD2 (5 bases). V shed 0 bases and J shed 2 bases, with 9 bases lying between them. The CDR3 totals 16 residues. CDR1 and CDR2 from the germline V gene are SGHRS and YFSETQ. The CDR3 region has the DNA TGCGCCAGCAGCTTGGTCGCCGGGACTGGGGCCAACGTCCTGACTTTC. It is translated as CASSLVAGTGANVLTF.